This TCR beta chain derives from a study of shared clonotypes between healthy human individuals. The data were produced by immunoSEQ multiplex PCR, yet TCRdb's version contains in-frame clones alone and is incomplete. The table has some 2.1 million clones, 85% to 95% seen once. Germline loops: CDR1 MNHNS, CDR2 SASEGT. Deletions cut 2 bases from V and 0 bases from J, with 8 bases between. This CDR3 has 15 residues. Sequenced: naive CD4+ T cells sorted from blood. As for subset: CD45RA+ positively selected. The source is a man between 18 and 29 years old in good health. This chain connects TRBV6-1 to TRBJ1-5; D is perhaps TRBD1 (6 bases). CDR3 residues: CASSEQTGSNQPQHF. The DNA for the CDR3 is TGTGCCAGCAGTGAACAGACAGGTAGCAATCAGCCCCAGCATTTT.